This entry features one T cell receptor beta chain sequence. Its cognate antigen is unknown. The sample is drawn from a study of shared clonotypes between healthy human individuals. The naive CD8 population came from CD45RO-negative cells selected for CCR7, without terminally differentiated effector memory CD45RA+ cells. As processed by the authors: For the immunoSEQ data, sequences were junction-only without quality scores, so filtering differed. Assay: immunoSEQ multiplex PCR; the TCRdb copy retains only in-frame clones and omits some. V and J calls and clone size are copied from that table; D and trimming were computed from the DNA. The table has about 2.1 million clones, about 92% seen once; the top ten hold 1.7%. This CDR3 region has 12 residues. The germline V gene encodes CDR1 SGHRS and CDR2 YFSETQ. V lost 6 bases and J 12 bases, leaving 19 bases between the germline ends. The study's findings and limits: Clonotypes which were not shared had lower generation probabilities than clonotypes that all four donors shared. As a rule, naive subsets had a larger estimated richness than memory subsets. Between a few donors, naive CD4 clonotypes were shared at a level of about 5%.

This clonotype was sampled from a man aged 18 to 35 in good health. Some clones in this sample may be carry-over from other donors' samples. The V gene is TRBV5-1, the J gene TRBJ2-7; D may match TRBD1 or TRBD2 (5 bases each). Sequences were obtained from naive CD8+ T cells from PBMCs. CDR3 region: CASILKSRDRYF. The CDR3 region has the DNA TGCGCCAGCATCCTGAAAAGCCGGGACCGGTACTTC. The entire variable domain, with the rest obtained from reference TRBV5-1 and TRBJ2-7, is as follows: KAGVTQTPRYLIKTRGQQVTLSCSPISGHRSVSWYQQTPGQGLQFLFEYFSETQRNKGNFPGRFSGRQFSNSRSEMNVSTLELGDSALYLCASILKSRDRYFGPGTRLTVT.